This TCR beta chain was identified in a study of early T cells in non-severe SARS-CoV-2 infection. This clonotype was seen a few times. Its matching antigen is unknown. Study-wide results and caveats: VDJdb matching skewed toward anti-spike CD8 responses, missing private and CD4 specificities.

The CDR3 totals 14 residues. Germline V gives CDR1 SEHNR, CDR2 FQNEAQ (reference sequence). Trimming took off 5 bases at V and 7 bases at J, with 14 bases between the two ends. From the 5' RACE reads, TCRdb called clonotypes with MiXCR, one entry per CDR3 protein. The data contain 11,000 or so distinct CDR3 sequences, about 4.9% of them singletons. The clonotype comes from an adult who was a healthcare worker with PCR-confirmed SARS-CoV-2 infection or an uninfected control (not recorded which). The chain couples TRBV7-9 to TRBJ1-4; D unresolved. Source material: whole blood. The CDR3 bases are TGTGCCAGCAGCCCGGCGGGAATGCGTGAAAAACTGTTTTTT. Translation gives CASSPAGMREKLFF.